The 22 T cell receptor beta chains given below trace back to one sample, sequenced in a study of blood T cell repertoires in COVID-19. Some clones are missing from TCRdb's copy, which holds only in-frame ones; the method was immunoSEQ multiplex PCR. Here the sample spans 180,000 or so clones, about 88% being singletons. The sample comprised peripheral blood. All receptors come from a man aged 18 to 30 with acute or convalescent COVID-19.

The DNA of the CDR3 is TGTGCCAGCAGCAAAGGACAGGGCCCCAATCAGCCCCAGCATTTT. This gives the protein CASSKGQGPNQPQHF. The chain has TRBV28 and TRBJ1-5; TRBD1 aligns across 8 bases. V trimming: 6 bases; J trimming: 3 bases; junction bases outside the gene matches: 7. Germline assignment: CDR1 MDHEN and CDR2 SYDVKM. The CDR3 loop spans 15 amino acids. Full variable domain (missing parts from reference TRBV28 and TRBJ1-5): DVKVTQSSRYLVKRTGEKVFLECVQDMDHENMFWYRQDPGLGLRLIYFSYDVKMKEKGDIPEGYSVSREKKERFSLILESASTNQTSMYLCASSKGQGPNQPQHFGDGTRLSIL.

V gene TRBV7-9 combines with J gene TRBJ2-1, with 11 nucleotides matching TRBD1. With 5 bases clipped from V and 6 bases from J, the junction kept 12 bases outside the gene matches. This CDR3 is 17 amino acids long. The germline CDR1 and CDR2 sequences are SEHNR and FQNEAQ (reference sequence). CDR3 region: CASSPGARDRGFNEQFF. CDR3 DNA sequence: TGTGCCAGCAGCCCCGGGGCGAGGGACAGGGGGTTCAATGAGCAGTTCTTC. Variable domain in full (rest from reference TRBV7-9 and TRBJ2-1): DTGVSQNPRHKITKRGQNVTFRCDPISEHNRLYWYRQTLGQGPEFLTYFQNEAQLEKSRLLSDRFSAERPKGSFSTLEIQRTEQGDSAMYLCASSPGARDRGFNEQFFGPGTRLTVL.

The table lists this clone with a few counts. V is TRBV2 and J is TRBJ2-1, with 9 bases identical to TRBD2. The CDR3 spans 15 residues. V was pared by 4 bases and J by 9 bases, with 10 bases of the junction left unmatched. The germline V gene encodes CDR1 SNHLY and CDR2 FYNNEI. The DNA of the CDR3 is TGTGCCAGCAGTGTTGTTCTAGCGGGGTCGGGTGAGCAGTTCTTC. As protein: CASSVVLAGSGEQFF.

This chain uses TRBV5-1 with TRBJ2-5; no firm D call. The length of the CDR3 is 14 residues. In germline, CDR1 is SGHRS, CDR2 YFSETQ. V lost 1 base and J lost 5, with 12 bases in between. The CDR3 protein is CASSLRQVDETQYF. DNA of the CDR3: TGCGCCAGCAGCTTGCGTCAGGTCGACGAGACCCAGTACTTC.

This clone was recorded once. J is TRBJ2-2 and V is TRBV10-2; TRBD2 matches at 15 bases. The V segment lost 10 bases and the J segment 0 bases; nucleotides outside the gene matches: 6. Germline V CDR1 and CDR2: WSHSY, SAAADI. The CDR3 covers 17 residues. Here the CDR3 reads CATGGTSGGPNTGELFF. The CDR3 DNA is TGCGCCACCGGCGGGACTAGCGGGGGGCCGAACACCGGGGAGCTGTTTTTT.

The chain carries TRBV7-9 and TRBJ1-1, with TRBD1 identical over 7 bases. Germline loops: CDR1 SEHNR, CDR2 FQNEAQ (reference sequence). CDR3 length: 13 residues. V trimming: 5 bases; J trimming: 4 bases; junction bases outside the gene matches: 4. The CDR3 nucleotides read TGTGCCAGCAGCCGACAGGGAACCACTGAAGCTTTCTTT. Translated, it gives CASSRQGTTEAFF.

The rearrangement uses TRBV30 and TRBJ1-1; D gene unclear. V lost 2 bases, J lost 0 bases, and 10 bases lay in between. The CDR3 is 14 residues long. Per germline, CDR1 GTSNPN and CDR2 SVGIG (reference sequence). CDR3 DNA sequence: TGTGCCTGGAGTACGGGGATCATGAACACTGAAGCTTTCTTT. This codes for CAWSTGIMNTEAFF.

CDR3 in DNA: TGTGCCAGCAGCTTAGTCCCCACAGGGAGGGGTGGAAACACCATATATTTT. This codes for CASSLVPTGRGGNTIYF. The chain couples TRBV7-8 to TRBJ1-3; maybe TRBD1 (6 bases). The CDR3 totals 17 residues. Germline CDR1 SGHVS, CDR2 FQNEAQ. Trimming cost V 1 base and J 3 bases, with 16 bases left between them.

The sample holds one count of this clone. This rearrangement joins TRBV5-1 to TRBJ1-1, with 9 bases identical to TRBD1. In germline, CDR1 is SGHRS, CDR2 YFSETQ. The CDR3 sequence is 15 residues long. The V gene end was trimmed by 5 bases and the J gene end by 6 bases; junction bases not matched to a gene: 11. The DNA for the CDR3 is TGCGCCAGCAGTCCGGGAGGGACAGGGAAGTCTGAAGCTTTCTTT. It yields the protein CASSPGGTGKSEAFF.

This clone rates as medium-sized. V is TRBV12-5 and J is TRBJ1-5; D gene unclear. Trimming took 7 bases from V and 0 from J, leaving 13 bases between them. Per the germline V gene, CDR1 is LGHNT and CDR2 is FRNRAP. The CDR3 totals 15 residues. CDR3 nucleotides: TGTGCTAGTGCTCCCGACGGGAATAGCAATCAGCCCCAGCATTTT. It specifies CASAPDGNSNQPQHF. The full variable domain, rest sourced from reference TRBV12-5 and TRBJ1-5, is DARVTQTPRHKVTEMGQEVTMRCQPILGHNTVFWYRQTMMQGLELLAYFRNRAPLDDSGMPKDRFSAEMPDATLATLKIQPSEPRDSAVYFCASAPDGNSNQPQHFGDGTRLSIL.

The V gene is TRBV9, the J gene TRBJ2-1; D not certain. CDR1 is SGDLS and CDR2 is YYNGEE in the germline V gene. The CDR3 is 14 residues long. V lost 3 bases to trimming and J lost 7 bases, with 14 bases between them. In DNA form, the CDR3 reads TGTGCCAGCAGCGGAGGATGGAGTGGGAATGAGCAGTTCTTC. It codes for CASSGGWSGNEQFF.

The rearrangement uses TRBV5-4 and TRBJ1-3, with D tentatively TRBD1 (6 bases). Trimming cost V 3 bases and J 4 bases, with 17 bases left between them. This CDR3 contains 16 residues. Germline V lookup: CDR1 SGHNT, CDR2 YYREEE (reference sequence). The CDR3 sequence: CASSWGQTQSGNTIYF. The CDR3 region has the DNA TGTGCCAGCAGCTGGGGACAAACCCAGTCGGGAAACACCATATATTTT.

This rearrangement joins TRBV6-5 to TRBJ2-3; 8 nucleotides agree with TRBD1. This CDR3 is 15 amino acids long. Germline values: CDR1 MNHEY, CDR2 SVGAGI. Trimming cost V 6 bases and J 3 bases; bases outside gene matches: 8. This CDR3 is CASREQGARTDTQYF. For the CDR3, the DNA is TGTGCCAGCAGAGAGCAGGGGGCGCGGACAGATACGCAGTATTTT.

This chain joins TRBV2 and TRBJ1-2, with unresolved D. This CDR3 region has 12 residues. Germline assignment: CDR1 SNHLY and CDR2 FYNNEI. V gave up 4 bases and J gave up 4 bases, with 7 bases separating them. CDR3 DNA sequence: TGTGCCAGCAGTGTGAAGAGCTATGGCTACACCTTC. It specifies CASSVKSYGYTF.

This clone has more than one count but fewer than ten. The V and J genes are TRBV12-3 or TRBV12-4 and TRBJ1-1, with D perhaps matching TRBD1 (5 bases). Trimming stripped 6 bases from V and 10 bases from J, with 18 bases between. CDR3 size: 13 residues. The CDR3 reads CASSQTGQGRAFF. The CDR3 nucleotides are TGTGCCAGCAGCCAAACCGGCCAGGGTAGAGCTTTCTTT.

The chain is built from TRBV11-2 and TRBJ2-2; possibly TRBD1 for D (6 bases). The CDR3 loop spans 16 amino acids. Germline values: CDR1 SGHAT, CDR2 FQNNGV. Trimming took off 4 bases at V and 5 bases at J, with 17 bases between the two ends. CDR3 in DNA: TGTGCCAGCAGCTCACCGCCGGACAGCGTTACCGGGGAGCTGTTTTTT. Residues: CASSSPPDSVTGELFF.

This clone was recorded once. The gene calls are TRBV19 and TRBJ2-3; 12 nucleotides match TRBD2. Germline CDR1 LNHDA, CDR2 SQIVND (reference sequence). The CDR3 is made up of 15 amino acids. V shed 3 bases and J 4 bases; nucleotides not matched to a gene: 2. This CDR3 is CASSMASGGADTQYF. CDR3 in DNA: TGTGCCAGTAGTATGGCTAGCGGGGGGGCAGATACGCAGTATTTT.

The chain couples TRBV20-1 to TRBJ1-4; 9 bases fit TRBD1. This CDR3 has 14 amino acids. Germline trimming cut 3 bases from V and 8 bases from J; bases unmatched to any gene: 7. The germline CDR1 and CDR2 sequences are DFQATT and SNEGSKA (reference sequence). In DNA, the CDR3 is TGCAGTGCTAGTCTACAGGGGGCTAGGGAAAAACTGTTTTTT. It specifies CSASLQGAREKLFF.

The V gene is TRBV25-1, the J gene TRBJ1-4; D remains ambiguous. From germline, CDR1 is MGHDK and CDR2 SYGVNS. The V end was cut by 4 bases, the J end by 8 bases, with 14 bases between. The CDR3 extends over 14 amino acids. The CDR3 spells CASSAVSPREKLFF. As DNA, the CDR3 is TGTGCCAGCAGTGCGGTTTCCCCTCGGGAAAAACTGTTTTTT.

The chain joins TRBV6-6 to TRBJ1-1, with TRBD1 matching over 9 bases. The germline V gene encodes CDR1 MNHNY and CDR2 SVGAGI (reference sequence). This CDR3 is 17 amino acids long. Trimming removed 5 bases from V and 1 base from J; junction bases left unmatched: 11. The CDR3 coding sequence is TGTGCCAGCAGTCCCGGACAGGGGTATCTCGGGAACACTGAAGCTTTCTTT. This sequence encodes CASSPGQGYLGNTEAFF.

This clone was seen a single time. The rearrangement joins TRBV19 to TRBJ1-2; 9 bases line up with TRBD1. The CDR3 runs 16 residues. After removal of 6 bases from V and 5 bases from J, the junction contained 13 bases not matched to a gene. Germline V gene data show CDR1 as LNHDA and CDR2 as SQIVND (reference sequence). CDR3 region: CASSNPLQGARYGYTF. The CDR3 bases are TGTGCCAGTAGCAACCCCCTACAGGGGGCGCGGTATGGCTACACCTTC.

The V call is TRBV12-3 or TRBV12-4, the J call TRBJ1-2; D unclear. The CDR3 extends over 12 amino acids. Trimming cost V 3 bases and J 8 bases, with 10 bases left between them. The CDR3 nucleotides are TGTGCCAGCAGTTTCACTCGTGCGGGCTACACCTTC. It is translated as CASSFTRAGYTF.